Below are 23 T cell receptor beta chains sequenced from a single sample in a study of low-dose radiotherapy and immunotherapy resistance in tumors. TRAV- and TRBV-specific primers primed first-strand cDNA, covering alpha and beta chains. TCRs underwent 15 to 20 PCR cycles of amplification with a constant-region primer and V-primer adapter. Each CDR3 protein gets one entry after TCRdb re-called the reads with MiXCR. In the table there are about 97,000 distinct CDR3 sequences, more than 20% of which are singletons. This sample's time point: after trial treatment. Treatment reported: LDRT plus nivolumab, ipilimumab, low-dose cyclophosphamide and aspirin (RACIN trial). The source was PBMCs, collected after low-dose radiotherapy plus immunotherapy. The receptors were sampled from a male donor with prostate cancer.

This clonotype has at least ten counts. J is TRBJ2-7 and V is TRBV14; a weak D match, TRBD2 (5 bases). Germline lookup yields CDR1 SGHDN and CDR2 FVKESK. V dropped 4 bases and J dropped 2 bases, with 15 bases sitting between them. The CDR3 is made up of 15 amino acids. CDR3 region: CASSPSAGSPYEQYF. Here the CDR3 DNA reads TGTGCCAGCAGCCCTTCGGCGGGCTCCCCCTACGAGCAGTACTTC.

This clonotype was seen repeatedly, ten times or more. The rearrangement links TRBV19 to TRBJ2-2; D remains ambiguous. The CDR3 sequence is 15 residues long. CDR1 and CDR2 from the germline V gene are LNHDA and SQIVND (reference sequence). With 4 bases removed from V and 4 bases from J, the gap between germline ends came to 13 bases. The CDR3 reads CASSTHRGSTGELFF. CDR3 DNA: TGTGCCAGTAGTACCCATCGTGGGTCCACCGGGGAGCTGTTTTTT.

This clonotype was seen just once. The chain recombines TRBV6-2 or TRBV6-3 with TRBJ1-4; unclear D gene. The germline CDR1 and CDR2 sequences are MNHEY and SVGEGT. CDR3 length equals 16 residues. Between the trimmed V and J ends, which lost 0 bases and 2 bases, there was a span of 10 bases. The CDR3 sequence: CASSYSYSSTNEKLFF. The DNA of the CDR3 is TGTGCCAGCAGTTACTCCTATTCCAGCACTAATGAAAAACTGTTTTTT.

This chain joins TRBV4-1 and TRBJ1-4; D is possibly TRBD1 (5 bases). Trimming shortened V by 10 bases and J by 4 bases, and 25 bases separated the two germline ends. This CDR3 region has 17 residues. Per germline, CDR1 MGHRA and CDR2 YSYEKL. The CDR3 DNA is TGCGCCAACAACCCCGATCCATGCTGCAGGGATAATGAAAAACTGTTTTTT. Its translation: CANNPDPCCRDNEKLFF.

Of note for this clonotype: A far larger clone is only one base removed, so a read error is likely. The chain employs TRBV5-1 and TRBJ2-7; TRBD1 might be the D (6 bases). Germline-derived CDR1 and CDR2 are SGHRS and YFSETQ. The CDR3 consists of 16 residues. The DNA for the CDR3 is TGTGCCAGCAGCTCAACAGGGTCCCTATCGAACTACGAGCAGTACTTC. It yields the protein CASSSTGSLSNYEQYF.

A remark on this clonotype: A far bigger clonotype differs at one base, so this is likely a read error. The chain employs TRBV6-8 and TRBJ1-2; possible D gene TRBD1, 5 bases. The CDR3 totals 14 residues. V lost 6 bases and J lost 4, with 15 bases in between. Germline V gene sequence: CDR1 MNHGY, CDR2 SAAAGT. CDR3 DNA sequence: TGTGCCAGCAGCATTACCGGGGGGGTCTATGGCTACACCTTC. This sequence encodes CASSITGGVYGYTF.

This clonotype was recorded at least ten times. The chain carries TRBV30 and TRBJ2-7, with 8 nucleotides matching TRBD2. This CDR3 comprises 14 residues. Trimming removed 4 bases from V and 2 bases from J; junction bases left unmatched: 7. Per germline, CDR1 GTSNPN and CDR2 SVGIG (reference sequence). The CDR3 DNA follows: TGTGCCTGGACCCCACTAGCGGCGACCTACGAGCAGTACTTC. Its translation: CAWTPLAATYEQYF. The full variable domain, with the rest looked up from reference TRBV30 and TRBJ2-7, is SQTIHQWPATLVQPVGSPLSLECTVEGTSNPNLYWYRQAAGRGLQLLFYSVGIGQISSEVPQNLSASRPQDRQFILSSKKLLLSDSGFYLCAWTPLAATYEQYFGPGTRLTVT.

J is TRBJ2-1 and V is TRBV14; D is unresolved. The germline V and J ends were trimmed by 6 bases and 4 bases, with 7 bases remaining between them. Germline values: CDR1 SGHDN, CDR2 FVKESK. The CDR3 has 12 residues. CDR3 loop: CASSSQYNEQFF. The CDR3 nucleotides read TGTGCCAGCAGTTCTCAGTACAATGAGCAGTTCTTC.

In its sample, this clonotype was seen many times. The V gene is TRBV20-1, the J gene TRBJ2-2; 8 bases match TRBD2. This CDR3 is 16 amino acids long. V lost 6 bases to trimming and J lost 6 bases; unmatched junction nucleotides: 15. Looked up from germline, CDR1 is DFQATT and CDR2 is SNEGSKA (reference sequence). CDR3 in amino acids: CSASAGGPLRSGELFF. The CDR3 DNA reads as TGCAGTGCCAGTGCGGGGGGCCCATTAAGATCCGGGGAGCTGTTTTTT.

This chain links TRBV4-1 with TRBJ2-6; D perhaps matches TRBD1 (5 bases). Germline loops: CDR1 MGHRA, CDR2 YSYEKL. Deletions cut 0 bases from V and 0 bases from J, with 6 bases between. The length of the CDR3 is 16 residues. The CDR3 sequence is CASSQDQGSGANVLTF. The CDR3 DNA reads as TGCGCCAGCAGCCAAGACCAGGGCTCTGGGGCCAACGTCCTGACTTTC.

This clonotype came up many times. This rearrangement joins TRBV3-1 to TRBJ2-1, with 16 bases fitting TRBD2. The CDR3 is 19 amino acids. Losses at the gene ends were 2 bases for V and 4 bases for J; bases not matched to a gene: 8. Germline lookup yields CDR1 LGHDT and CDR2 YNNKEL (reference sequence). CDR3 in DNA: TGTGCCAGCAGCCAACCGGGGACTAGCGGGGGGGCCGCATACAATGAGCAGTTCTTC. Protein: CASSQPGTSGGAAYNEQFF.

This clonotype was picked up many times. V is TRBV5-1 and J is TRBJ2-7; 8 nucleotides agree with TRBD2. Germline values: CDR1 SGHRS, CDR2 YFSETQ. This CDR3 contains 15 residues. Unmatched junction bases numbered 9, after V lost 2 bases and J lost 5 bases. CDR3 region: CASSFGGAVVHEQYF. The CDR3 region has the DNA TGCGCCAGCAGCTTCGGGGGGGCGGTTGTTCACGAGCAGTACTTC.

To note about this clonotype: A far bigger clonotype differs at one base, so this is likely a read error. The J gene is TRBJ2-1, the V gene TRBV7-8; D uncertain. Germline V lookup: CDR1 SGHVS, CDR2 FQNEAQ. V lost 8 bases and J lost 10, with 15 bases in between. This CDR3 is built from 12 residues. This chain's CDR3 is CASGPAQYEQFF. DNA of the CDR3: TGTGCCAGCGGGCCGGCGCAGTACGAGCAGTTCTTC. Variable domain in full (rest from reference TRBV7-8 and TRBJ2-1): GAGVSQSPRYKVAKRGQDVALRCDPISGHVSLFWYQQALGQGPEFLTYFQNEAQLDKSGLPSDRFFAERPEGSVSTLKIQRTQQEDSAVYLCASGPAQYEQFFGPGTRLTVL.

The table lists this clonotype with many counts. J is TRBJ2-3 and V is TRBV6-6; weak D call: TRBD2 (6 bases). Trimming took off 1 base at V and 2 bases at J, with 16 bases between the two ends. The CDR3 is 17 amino acids. Germline CDR1 reads MNHNY; CDR2 reads SVGAGI (reference sequence). Written as DNA, the CDR3 is TGTGCCAGCAGTTACTTTGCCGGGTCTAGCGCCACAGATACGCAGTATTTT. Its translation: CASSYFAGSSATDTQYF.

V is TRBV7-8 and J is TRBJ2-5; D remains ambiguous. The CDR3 is 13 amino acids. V was shortened by 3 bases and J by 5 bases, with 10 bases between the two germline ends. CDR1 is SGHVS and CDR2 is FQNEAQ in the germline V gene. The CDR3 DNA reads TGTGCCAGCAGCTTCGCCCGAACGGAGACCCAGTACTTC. It translates to CASSFARTETQYF.

This clonotype was found many times. The genes are TRBV20-1 and TRBJ1-2; maybe TRBD1 (6 bases). CDR3 length equals 17 residues. Trimming stripped 3 bases from V and 1 base from J, with 21 bases between. CDR1 DFQATT and CDR2 SNEGSKA come from the germline V gene (reference sequence). CDR3: CSASDRFSLRLNYGYTF. The DNA for the CDR3 is TGCAGTGCTAGTGACAGGTTCTCCCTCCGGCTTAACTATGGCTACACCTTC.

This clonotype was seen ten or more times. The chain uses TRBV4-1 and TRBJ2-5, with D perhaps matching TRBD1 or TRBD2 (5 bases each). V was cut by 1 base and J by 4 bases, with 16 bases left in between. Germline CDR1 reads MGHRA; CDR2 reads YSYEKL. The CDR3 totals 16 residues. CDR3 region: CASSQGVGGSAETQYF. CDR3 DNA: TGCGCCAGCAGCCAAGGGGTTGGGGGATCTGCAGAGACCCAGTACTTC.

This clonotype has ten or more counts. This sequence joins TRBV6-2 or TRBV6-3 and TRBJ2-3, with a possible D match to TRBD2 (6 bases). Trimming pared 2 bases from V and 2 bases from J, leaving 8 bases between. From germline, CDR1 is MNHEY and CDR2 SVGEGT. This CDR3 is built from 14 residues. The CDR3 sequence: CASSYTGVTDTQYF. DNA for the CDR3: TGTGCCAGCAGTTACACGGGGGTCACAGATACGCAGTATTTT.

This clonotype appeared many times. The genes are TRBV11-2 and TRBJ2-1; 13 bases line up with TRBD2. The germline V gene has CDR1 SGHAT and CDR2 FQNNGV. V dropped 4 bases and J dropped 0; count of bases not matched to a gene: 9. This CDR3 is 19 amino acids long. Here the CDR3 DNA reads TGTGCCAGCAGCTCAGGGGGACTAGCGGGGACCCTCTCCTACAATGAGCAGTTCTTC. This gives the protein CASSSGGLAGTLSYNEQFF.

This rearrangement joins TRBV30 to TRBJ2-1, with TRBD2 as a possible D gene (5 bases). V was clipped by 4 bases and J by 8 bases, with 9 bases between them. The CDR3 runs to 11 residues. The germline CDR1 and CDR2 sequences are GTSNPN and SVGIG (reference sequence). CDR3 nucleotides: TGTGCCTGGAATAGGCGGGATGAGCAGTTCTTC. Translated, it gives CAWNRRDEQFF.

V is TRBV28 and J is TRBJ2-1; D perhaps matches TRBD2 (6 bases). The germline V and J ends were trimmed by 6 bases and 2 bases, with 26 bases remaining between them. Germline V gene lookup returns CDR1 MDHEN and CDR2 SYDVKM. The length of the CDR3 is 19 residues. CDR3 sequence (DNA): TGTGCCAGCAGGAATTACCCTCATGAGGACTACCTAGCCTACAATGAGCAGTTCTTC. Its protein is CASRNYPHEDYLAYNEQFF.

The J gene is TRBJ2-7, the V gene TRBV6-2 or TRBV6-3, with D perhaps TRBD2 (5 bases). V was shortened by 0 bases and J by 5 bases, with 8 bases between the two germline ends. This CDR3 contains 13 residues. The germline V gene encodes CDR1 MNHEY and CDR2 SVGEGT. The CDR3 is CASSYSNGDEQYF. CDR3 sequence (DNA): TGTGCCAGCAGTTACTCGAACGGGGACGAGCAGTACTTC.

As for this clonotype: With only one base between it and a far larger clone, this is likely a read error. V and J are TRBV6-2 or TRBV6-3 and TRBJ2-1; D is ambiguous. This CDR3 comprises 11 residues. V shed 0 bases and J shed 10 bases, with 4 bases lying between them. The germline gives CDR1 MNHEY, CDR2 SVGEGT. CDR3 residues: CASSYSDEQFF. CDR3 coding DNA: TGTGCCAGCAGTTACTCCGACGAGCAGTTCTTC.